The next 2 T cell receptor beta chains were all read from a single sample in a study of T-cell reconstitution after alpha-beta-depleted transplantation in children (dated by TCRdb to about 2016). Taken with the paper, the label for treatment or condition translates to: allogeneic hematopoietic cell transplantation with graft depleted of TCRalphabeta T cells and CD19 B cells. The library was prepared using PCR. The instrument was an Illumina HiSeq 2500. TCR libraries were prepared with molecular barcoding, using unique molecular identifiers to normalize TCRbeta repertoire quantification. The public sequencing data were trimmed at Q25 with fastp and processed into clonotypes with MiXCR by TCRdb, which kept only in-frame beta chains. Here each entry gathers all rows of one CDR3 protein and keeps the most common genes and DNA. The sample table contains about 980,000 distinct CDR3 sequences; only one count was recorded for less than 30% of them. Approximately 30% of the sample goes to the ten largest clones.

Sequenced here: PBMCs, mostly from graft donor cells, sampled 360 days after TCRalphabeta/CD19-depleted stem cell transplant. Receptors originate from a boy younger than two who had a stem cell transplant for SCID, so the T cells may come from the graft donor.

The chain employs TRBV5-1 and TRBJ2-1; TRBD1 is a possible D gene (5 bases). The CDR3 covers 16 residues. V gave up 0 bases and J gave up 4 bases, with 14 bases separating them. Germline V lookup: CDR1 SGHRS, CDR2 YFSETQ. CDR3 region: CASSLALNQGYNEQFF. For the CDR3, the DNA is TGCGCCAGCAGCTTGGCGTTAAATCAGGGATACAATGAGCAGTTCTTC.

This clonotype was observed a few times. J is TRBJ2-7 and V is TRBV12-3 or TRBV12-4, with D tentatively TRBD1 (6 bases). Trimming stripped 4 bases from V and 1 base from J, with 14 bases between. This CDR3 is 15 amino acids long. The CDR3 sequence is CASSSPGRGSYEQYF. The CDR3, as DNA: TGTGCCAGCAGTTCCCCGGGCAGGGGATCCTACGAGCAGTACTTC.